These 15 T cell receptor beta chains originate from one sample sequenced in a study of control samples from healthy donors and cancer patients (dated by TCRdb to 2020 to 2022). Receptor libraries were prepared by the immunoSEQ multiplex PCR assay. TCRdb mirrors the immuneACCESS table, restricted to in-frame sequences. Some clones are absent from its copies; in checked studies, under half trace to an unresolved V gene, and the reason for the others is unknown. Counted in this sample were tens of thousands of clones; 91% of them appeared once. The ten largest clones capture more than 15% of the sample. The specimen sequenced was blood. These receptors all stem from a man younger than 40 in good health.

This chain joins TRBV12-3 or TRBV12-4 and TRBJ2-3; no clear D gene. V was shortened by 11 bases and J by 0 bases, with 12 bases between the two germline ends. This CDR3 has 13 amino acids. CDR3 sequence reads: CAATSASTDTQYF. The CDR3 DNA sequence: TGTGCCGCCACTTCGGCCAGCACAGATACGCAGTATTTT.

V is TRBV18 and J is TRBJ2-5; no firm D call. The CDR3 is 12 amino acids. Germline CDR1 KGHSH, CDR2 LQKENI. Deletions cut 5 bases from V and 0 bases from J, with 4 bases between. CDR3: CASSSYQETQYF. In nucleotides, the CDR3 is TGTGCCAGCTCATCCTACCAAGAGACCCAGTACTTC. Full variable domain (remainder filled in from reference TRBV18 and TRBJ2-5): NAGVMQNPRHLVRRRGQEARLRCSPMKGHSHVYWYRQLPEEGLKFMVYLQKENIIDESGMPKERFSAEFPKEGPSILRIQQVVRGDSAAYFCASSSYQETQYFGPGTRLLVL.

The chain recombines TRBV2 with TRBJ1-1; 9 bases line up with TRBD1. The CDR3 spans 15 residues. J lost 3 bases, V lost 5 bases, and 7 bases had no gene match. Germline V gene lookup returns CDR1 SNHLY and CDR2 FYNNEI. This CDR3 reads CASSQNGQGYTEAFF. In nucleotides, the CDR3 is TGTGCCAGCAGTCAGAACGGACAGGGGTACACTGAAGCTTTCTTT.

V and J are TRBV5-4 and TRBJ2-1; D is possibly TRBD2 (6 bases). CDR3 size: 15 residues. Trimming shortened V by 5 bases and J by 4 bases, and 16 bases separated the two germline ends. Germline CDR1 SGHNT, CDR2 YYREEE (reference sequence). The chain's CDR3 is CASSPGTLGYNEQFF. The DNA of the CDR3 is TGTGCCAGCAGTCCCGGGACTCTGGGGTACAATGAGCAGTTCTTC.

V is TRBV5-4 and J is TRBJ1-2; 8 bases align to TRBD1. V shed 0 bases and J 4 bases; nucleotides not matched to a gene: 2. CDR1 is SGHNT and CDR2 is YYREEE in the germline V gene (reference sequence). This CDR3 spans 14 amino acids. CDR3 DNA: TGTGCCAGCAGCTTGGCCGGGACAGGCTATGGCTACACCTTC. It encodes CASSLAGTGYGYTF. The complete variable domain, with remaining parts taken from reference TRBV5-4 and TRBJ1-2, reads ETGVTQSPTHLIKTRGQQVTLRCSSQSGHNTVSWYQQALGQGPQFIFQYYREEENGRGNFPPRFSGLQFPNYSSELNVNALELDDSALYLCASSLAGTGYGYTFGSGTRLTVV.

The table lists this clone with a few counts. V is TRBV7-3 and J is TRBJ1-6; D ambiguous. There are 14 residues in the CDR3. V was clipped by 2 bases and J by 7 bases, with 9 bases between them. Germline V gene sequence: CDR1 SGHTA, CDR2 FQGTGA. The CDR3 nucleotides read TGTGCCAGCAGCTTAGGGTTCGGGAATTCACCCCTCCACTTT. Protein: CASSLGFGNSPLHF.

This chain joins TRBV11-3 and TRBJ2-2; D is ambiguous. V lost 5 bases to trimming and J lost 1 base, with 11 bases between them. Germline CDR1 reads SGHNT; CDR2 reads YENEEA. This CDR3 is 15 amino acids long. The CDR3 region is CASSIDRGNTGELFF. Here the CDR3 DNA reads TGTGCCAGCAGCATCGACCGCGGGAACACCGGGGAGCTGTTTTTT.

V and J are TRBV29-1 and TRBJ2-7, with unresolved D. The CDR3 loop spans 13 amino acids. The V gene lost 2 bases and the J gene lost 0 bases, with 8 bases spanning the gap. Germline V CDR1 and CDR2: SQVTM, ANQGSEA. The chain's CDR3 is CSVETDVSYEQYF. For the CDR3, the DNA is TGCAGCGTTGAAACTGATGTCTCCTACGAGCAGTACTTC.

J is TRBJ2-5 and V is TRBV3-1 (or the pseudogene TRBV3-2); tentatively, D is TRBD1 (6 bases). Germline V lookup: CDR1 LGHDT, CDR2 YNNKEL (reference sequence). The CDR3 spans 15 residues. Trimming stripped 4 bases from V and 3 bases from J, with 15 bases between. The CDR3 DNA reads TGTGCCAGCAGCCCCGATTGGGCAGGGGAAGAGACCCAGTACTTC. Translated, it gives CASSPDWAGEETQYF.

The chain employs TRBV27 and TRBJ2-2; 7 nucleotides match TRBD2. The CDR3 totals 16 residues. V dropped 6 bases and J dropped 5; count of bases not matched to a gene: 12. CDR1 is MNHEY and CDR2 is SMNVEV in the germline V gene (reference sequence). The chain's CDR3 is CASSLRPGGATGELFF. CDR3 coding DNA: TGTGCCAGCAGCCTCCGCCCGGGGGGAGCTACCGGGGAGCTGTTTTTT.

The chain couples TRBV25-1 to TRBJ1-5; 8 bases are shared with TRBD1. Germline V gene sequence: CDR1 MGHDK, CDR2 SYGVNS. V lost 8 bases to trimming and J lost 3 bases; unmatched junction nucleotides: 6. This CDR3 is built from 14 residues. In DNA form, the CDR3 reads TGTGCCAGCCGAGGACAGGGCTACAATCAGCCCCAGCATTTT. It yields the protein CASRGQGYNQPQHF.

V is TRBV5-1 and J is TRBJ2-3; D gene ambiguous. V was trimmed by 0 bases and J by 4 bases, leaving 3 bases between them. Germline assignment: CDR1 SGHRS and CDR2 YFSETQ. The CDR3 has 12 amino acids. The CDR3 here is CASSLAPDTQYF. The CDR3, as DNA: TGCGCCAGCAGCTTGGCCCCAGATACGCAGTATTTT.

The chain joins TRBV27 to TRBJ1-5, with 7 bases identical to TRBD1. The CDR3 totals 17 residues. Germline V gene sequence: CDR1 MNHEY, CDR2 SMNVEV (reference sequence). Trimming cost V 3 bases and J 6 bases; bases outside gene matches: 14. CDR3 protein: CASSLDTYRGAGQPQHF. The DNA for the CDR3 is TGTGCCAGCAGTTTGGATACTTACAGGGGCGCGGGTCAGCCCCAGCATTTT.

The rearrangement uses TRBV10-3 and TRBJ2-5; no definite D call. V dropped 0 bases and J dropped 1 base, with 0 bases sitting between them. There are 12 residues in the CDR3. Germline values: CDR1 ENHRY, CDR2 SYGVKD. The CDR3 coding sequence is TGTGCCATCAGTGAGTCCCAAGAGACCCAGTACTTC. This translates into CAISESQETQYF.

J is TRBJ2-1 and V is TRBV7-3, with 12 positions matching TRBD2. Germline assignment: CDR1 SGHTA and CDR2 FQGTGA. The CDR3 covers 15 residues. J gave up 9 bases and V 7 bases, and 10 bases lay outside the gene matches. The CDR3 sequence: CASTPAALAGGEQFF. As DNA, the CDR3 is TGTGCCAGCACCCCCGCGGCACTAGCGGGGGGTGAGCAGTTCTTC.